This paragraph reports one T cell receptor (beta chain). Antigen unknown. The length of the CDR3 is 16 residues. Trimming shortened V by 6 bases and J by 4 bases, and 16 bases separated the two germline ends. Germline V gene data show CDR1 as MDHEN and CDR2 as SYDVKM. This entry belongs to a study of CD4 T cells in relation to SARS-CoV-2 and coronaviruses. Assay: immunoSEQ multiplex PCR; the TCRdb copy retains only in-frame clones and omits some. The table shows about 30,000 clones, with about 78% occurring only once. Unexposed donor CD4+ T cells date from about 2011-2018, before the COVID-19 pandemic. After roughly ten days of culture, CD4+ T cells were isolated.

The chain uses TRBV28 and TRBJ2-6; tentatively, D is TRBD1 or TRBD2 (5 bases each). Material: CD4+ T cells from PBMCs, cultured in vitro. This clonotype was sampled from a human donor in good health. The CDR3 coding sequence is TGTGCCAGCAGAACGCCGACAGCGGTCGGGGCCAACGTCCTGACTTTC. It is translated as CASRTPTAVGANVLTF. Together with reference TRBV28 and TRBJ2-6, the CDR3 gives the full variable domain: DVKVTQSSRYLVKRTGEKVFLECVQDMDHENMFWYRQDPGLGLRLIYFSYDVKMKEKGDIPEGYSVSREKKERFSLILESASTNQTSMYLCASRTPTAVGANVLTFGAGSRLTVL.